The 28 T cell receptor beta chains given below trace back to one sample, sequenced in a study of vaccination effects on CD4 cells after COVID-19. The antigens for these receptors are not known. The repertoire was sequenced with immunoSEQ multiplex PCR; TCRdb's copy has only in-frame clones and lacks some. The data hold tens of thousands of clones, with approximately 80% observed a single time. Viral peptide pool expansion of antigen-specific CD4+ T cells preceded sequencing in the ViraFEST assay. Subsequent to a culture period of about nine days, CD4+ T cells were isolated. All study participants received two doses of BNT162b2 or mRNA-1273 vaccine. Sequencing was performed on CD4+ T cells from PBMCs cultured with HCoV-229E spike peptides, taken after COVID-19 vaccination. These receptors originate from a human donor who received a COVID-19 vaccine.

The J gene is TRBJ2-5, the V gene TRBV7-2; perhaps TRBD2 as D (6 bases). The germline gives CDR1 SGHTA, CDR2 FQGNSA. The CDR3 loop spans 15 amino acids. Deletions cut 1 base from V and 3 bases from J, with 12 bases between. CDR3 nucleotides: TGTGCCAGCAGCTTAGGCGGGGCAGCTAAAGAGACCCAGTACTTC. Protein product: CASSLGGAAKETQYF.

The J gene is TRBJ2-7, the V gene TRBV6-5, with D tentatively TRBD2 (6 bases). Germline CDR1 and CDR2: MNHEY and SVGAGI. V lost 5 bases, J lost 3 bases, and 8 bases lay in between. The CDR3 totals 12 residues. CDR3 residues: CASSPGSYEQYV. As DNA, the CDR3 is TGTGCCAGCAGTCCCGGGAGCTACGAGCAGTACGTC.

This chain connects TRBV5-1 to TRBJ2-3; D is unresolved. CDR3 size: 16 residues. V was shortened by 0 bases and J by 2 bases, with 13 bases between the two germline ends. The germline V gene has CDR1 SGHRS and CDR2 YFSETQ. The CDR3 sequence: CASSLVSGSNTDTQYF. As DNA, the CDR3 is TGCGCCAGCAGCTTGGTATCAGGATCTAACACAGATACGCAGTATTTT.

The chain links TRBV19 to TRBJ2-5, with 7 bases identical to TRBD1. This CDR3 is 15 amino acids long. CDR1 and CDR2 (germline): LNHDA, SQIVND (reference sequence). Trimming took 4 bases from V and 5 from J; bases not matched to a gene: 10. The CDR3 reads CASSTPTGVRETQYF. As DNA, the CDR3 is TGTGCCAGTAGTACCCCAACAGGGGTGCGGGAGACCCAGTACTTC.

The chain combines TRBV5-1 with TRBJ1-2; 7 bases are shared with TRBD1. This CDR3 spans 16 amino acids. V lost 3 bases, J lost 0 bases, and 8 bases stayed unmatched. CDR1 and CDR2 from the germline V gene are SGHRS and YFSETQ. The CDR3 spells CASSSPRDSTNYGYTF. The CDR3 DNA follows: TGCGCCAGCAGCTCACCTAGGGACAGCACTAACTATGGCTACACCTTC. The complete variable domain, with remaining parts taken from reference TRBV5-1 and TRBJ1-2, reads KAGVTQTPRYLIKTRGQQVTLSCSPISGHRSVSWYQQTPGQGLQFLFEYFSETQRNKGNFPGRFSGRQFSNSRSEMNVSTLELGDSALYLCASSSPRDSTNYGYTFGSGTRLTVV.

This chain joins TRBV19 and TRBJ2-2; TRBD1 is a possible D gene (6 bases). The CDR3 runs to 17 residues. V shed 5 bases and J shed 2 bases, with 18 bases lying between them. CDR1 and CDR2 from the germline V gene are LNHDA and SQIVND (reference sequence). Here the CDR3 reads CASSLRDTSANTGELFF. In DNA form, the CDR3 reads TGTGCCAGTAGTCTCCGGGACACCTCTGCCAACACCGGGGAGCTGTTTTTT.

The chain couples TRBV4-3 to TRBJ1-5; D uncertain. This CDR3 has 13 amino acids. Trimming left V 0 bases short and J 11 bases short, with 11 bases between. Germline V gene lookup returns CDR1 LGHNA and CDR2 YSLEER. DNA for the CDR3: TGCGCCAGCAGCCAAGATATGGGTACGACCCAGCATTTT. Its protein product is CASSQDMGTTQHF.

The chain recombines TRBV6-5 with TRBJ2-2; D is possibly TRBD1 or TRBD2 (5 bases each). Looked up from germline, CDR1 is MNHEY and CDR2 is SVGAGI. The CDR3 has 14 residues. The ends were cut back, 5 bases at V and 1 base at J, with 8 bases in the middle. This chain's CDR3 is CASSRGQNTGELFF. The DNA for the CDR3 is TGTGCCAGCAGTCGGGGCCAGAACACCGGGGAGCTGTTTTTT.

This clone was seen only once. The chain is built from TRBV18 and TRBJ1-2; D unclear. Trimming removed 2 bases from V and 7 bases from J, with 17 bases in between. CDR3 length: 15 residues. Per germline, CDR1 KGHSH and CDR2 LQKENI. CDR3 DNA sequence: TGTGCCAGCTCACCATCATCAGGAGAAGCCTCTGGCTACACCTTC. Translating it yields CASSPSSGEASGYTF.

The chain has TRBV7-2 and TRBJ1-2; the match to TRBD1 covers 7 bases. V shed 6 bases and J 4 bases; nucleotides not matched to a gene: 8. The CDR3 contains 14 residues. Germline V gene sequence: CDR1 SGHTA, CDR2 FQGNSA. The CDR3, as DNA: TGTGCCAGCAGTTTTAACAGGGGAGCCTATGGCTACACCTTC. This encodes CASSFNRGAYGYTF.

The chain uses TRBV5-1 and TRBJ2-1, with D uncertain. CDR3 length: 14 residues. Trimming took off 0 bases at V and 0 bases at J, with 4 bases between the two ends. Germline V gene lookup returns CDR1 SGHRS and CDR2 YFSETQ. In DNA, the CDR3 is TGCGCCAGCAGCTTGGAAAACTCCTACAATGAGCAGTTCTTC. This codes for CASSLENSYNEQFF.

This sequence joins TRBV13 and TRBJ2-2, with 11 bases fitting TRBD2. V was pared by 4 bases and J by 7 bases, with 2 bases of the junction left unmatched. The CDR3 runs 14 residues. Germline V gene lookup returns CDR1 PRHDT and CDR2 FYEKMQ (reference sequence). The CDR3 sequence is CASSSLAGDGELFF. CDR3 DNA: TGTGCCAGCAGCTCACTAGCGGGGGACGGGGAGCTGTTTTTT.

This clone has a handful of counts. The rearrangement uses TRBV10-1 and TRBJ2-1; D is ambiguous. Trimming cost V 0 bases and J 4 bases, with 7 bases left between them. This CDR3 has 14 amino acids. Germline loops: CDR1 WNHNN, CDR2 SYGVQD (reference sequence). The CDR3, as DNA: TGCGCCAGCAGTGAGTCGCCCGGATACAATGAGCAGTTCTTC. Its protein is CASSESPGYNEQFF.

The CDR3 reads CASSLFRTFF. The CDR3, as DNA: TGTGCCAGCAGTTTATTCAGGACTTTCTTT. The chain recombines TRBV12-3 or TRBV12-4 with TRBJ1-1; D gene uncertain. With 2 bases removed from V and 12 bases from J, the gap between germline ends came to 7 bases. The CDR3 is 10 amino acids.

The chain recombines TRBV7-2 with TRBJ2-4; D gene ambiguous. This CDR3 contains 15 residues. V dropped 5 bases and J dropped 0 bases, with 11 bases sitting between them. The germline V gene encodes CDR1 SGHTA and CDR2 FQGNSA. The CDR3 nucleotides read TGTGCCAGCAGCCAACGGGTAGTAGCCAAAAACATTCAGTACTTC. This gives the protein CASSQRVVAKNIQYF.

The V gene is TRBV6-5, the J gene TRBJ1-6; TRBD1 agrees at 10 bases. After removal of 4 bases from V and 7 bases from J, the junction contained 7 bases not matched to a gene. The length of the CDR3 is 16 residues. The germline CDR1 and CDR2 sequences are MNHEY and SVGAGI. CDR3 in amino acids: CASSWGTGARNSPLHF. The CDR3 DNA is TGTGCCAGCAGTTGGGGGACAGGGGCTCGGAATTCACCCCTCCACTTT.

The chain carries TRBV19 and TRBJ1-1, with D possibly TRBD1 on 5 matching bases. The germline V and J ends were trimmed by 7 bases and 1 base, with 16 bases remaining between them. CDR1 LNHDA and CDR2 SQIVND come from the germline V gene (reference sequence). CDR3 length: 15 amino acids. The CDR3 protein is CASTDAGTRNTEAFF. CDR3 bases: TGTGCCAGTACAGATGCGGGGACGAGGAACACTGAAGCTTTCTTT.

This clone was observed a single time. This chain uses TRBV9 with TRBJ2-1; possibly TRBD2 for D (5 bases). The ends were cut back, 4 bases at V and 8 bases at J, with 13 bases in the middle. The CDR3 is 13 residues long. The germline V gene has CDR1 SGDLS and CDR2 YYNGEE. This CDR3 is CASSFRTEDEQFF. In DNA, the CDR3 is TGTGCCAGCAGCTTCCGGACTGAGGATGAGCAGTTCTTC. The full variable domain, in which reference TRBV9 and TRBJ2-1 provide the parts outside the CDR3, is DSGVTQTPKHLITATGQRVTLRCSPRSGDLSVYWYQQSLDQGLQFLIQYYNGEERAKGNILERFSAQQFPDLHSELNLSSLELGDSALYFCASSFRTEDEQFFGPGTRLTVL.

This clone showed up just once. The chain links TRBV10-3 to TRBJ2-1; 11 bases line up with TRBD2. With V trimmed by 6 bases and J by 2 bases, 3 bases remained unmatched. CDR1 and CDR2 from the germline V gene are ENHRY and SYGVKD. The CDR3 contains 15 residues. The CDR3 sequence: CAISNSGGAYNEQFF. The CDR3 DNA reads TGTGCCATCAGCAATAGCGGGGGGGCCTACAATGAGCAGTTCTTC.

V gene TRBV19 combines with J gene TRBJ1-6; D might be TRBD1 (5 bases). CDR3 length: 15 residues. CDR1 and CDR2 (germline): LNHDA, SQIVND (reference sequence). Between the trimmed V and J ends, which lost 7 bases and 0 bases, there was a span of 10 bases. The CDR3 loop reads CASKFQGSYNSPLHF. Here the CDR3 DNA reads TGTGCCAGTAAGTTCCAGGGCTCCTATAATTCACCCCTCCACTTT. The variable domain in full, completed from reference TRBV19 and TRBJ1-6, reads DGGITQSPKYLFRKEGQNVTLSCEQNLNHDAMYWYRQDPGQGLRLIYYSQIVNDFQKGDIAEGYSVSREKKESFPLTVTSAQKNPTAFYLCASKFQGSYNSPLHFGNGTRLTVT.

The chain combines TRBV9 with TRBJ1-4, with TRBD1 matching 7 bases. CDR1 is SGDLS, CDR2 YYNGEE, per germline. The CDR3 consists of 14 residues. With V trimmed by 3 bases and J by 8 bases, 7 bases remained unmatched. CDR3 in DNA: TGTGCCAGCAGCGGCCCCAGGACAGGCGAAAAACTGTTTTTT. It codes for CASSGPRTGEKLFF.

This chain connects TRBV6-5 to TRBJ1-1, with D maybe TRBD1 (6 bases). Germline V gene data show CDR1 as MNHEY and CDR2 as SVGAGI. This CDR3 is built from 12 residues. V shed 7 bases and J shed 6 bases, with 12 bases lying between them. CDR3 in DNA: TGTGCCAGCAAAAGGGGGGAAGCTGAAGCTTTCTTT. This codes for CASKRGEAEAFF.

The chain is built from TRBV28 and TRBJ1-4; no definite D call. Germline loops: CDR1 MDHEN, CDR2 SYDVKM. This CDR3 spans 14 amino acids. Trimming pared 6 bases from V and 7 bases from J, leaving 15 bases between. CDR3 DNA: TGTGCCAGCAGCCCTGATCGATGGAGTGAAAAACTGTTTTTT. Its protein is CASSPDRWSEKLFF.

The chain links TRBV3-1 (or the pseudogene TRBV3-2) to TRBJ2-5; 7 nucleotides match TRBD1. The CDR3 loop spans 15 amino acids. V shed 2 bases, J shed 2 bases, and the junction held 5 bases outside the gene matches. Germline CDR1 LGHDT, CDR2 YNNKEL (reference sequence). The CDR3 DNA follows: TGTGCCAGCAGCCAAAGGGGGACAGAACAAGAGACCCAGTACTTC. Its translation: CASSQRGTEQETQYF.

The V call is TRBV19, the J call TRBJ1-1, with a tentative D call TRBD1 (5 bases). Per the germline V gene, CDR1 is LNHDA and CDR2 is SQIVND (reference sequence). Deletions cut 5 bases from V and 0 bases from J, with 10 bases between. CDR3 length equals 14 residues. CDR3 protein: CASSGRGVNTEAFF. The DNA for the CDR3 is TGTGCCAGTAGTGGAAGGGGTGTGAACACTGAAGCTTTCTTT.

This clone was picked up one time. The chain is built from TRBV18 and TRBJ1-5, with 8 bases identical to TRBD1. Per germline, CDR1 KGHSH and CDR2 LQKENI. V dropped 5 bases and J dropped 3; count of bases not matched to a gene: 3. The CDR3 covers 14 residues. The DNA for the CDR3 is TGTGCCAGCTCAGGACAGGGAGACAATCAGCCCCAGCATTTT. Protein: CASSGQGDNQPQHF.

This clone was detected only a few times. The chain employs TRBV27 and TRBJ2-2; 9 bases map to TRBD1. Germline V gene data show CDR1 as MNHEY and CDR2 as SMNVEV (reference sequence). CDR3 length: 15 residues. J gave up 5 bases and V 2 bases, and 3 bases lay outside the gene matches. CDR3 residues: CASSLGTGYTGELFF. CDR3 nucleotide sequence: TGTGCCAGCAGTTTAGGGACAGGGTATACCGGGGAGCTGTTTTTT.

V is TRBV30 and J is TRBJ2-2; 9 positions agree with TRBD1. The CDR3 covers 17 residues. Germline V CDR1 and CDR2: GTSNPN, SVGIG (reference sequence). Unmatched junction bases numbered 13, after V lost 1 base and J lost 7 bases. The CDR3 DNA sequence: TGTGCCTGGAGTGAGTGGACCGTAGGACAGGGGATCGGGGAGCTGTTTTTT. Its translation: CAWSEWTVGQGIGELFF.